Listed below are T cell receptor beta chains from one sample, sequenced in a study of regulatory T cells in long-lasting Graves disease. In TCRdb, the multiplex PCR reads were re-called with MiXCR into one record per CDR3 protein. This table holds about 400,000 distinct CDR3 sequences, under 20% found once. Separately, the same data were catalogued under a study of T cells in Graves' hyperthyroidism and ophthalmopathy.

Sequenced here: peripheral blood mononuclear cells (PBMCs), sampled at new diagnosis, from a patient treated with antithyroid drugs. The receptor source for this set is a young woman with Graves disease. Both conserved end residues are part of each CDR3. Fields, in order: clone size, V gene, J gene, D gene, CDR3 protein, CDR3 DNA. D genes are given only for firm matches. Clone size is stated in some rows and not others, as once, few, many or a class when expanded.

>many|TRBV28|TRBJ2-1|.
CASRPPGVSYNEQFF
TGTGCCAGCAGACCCCCAGGGGTCTCCTACAATGAGCAGTTCTTC
>.|TRBV20-1|TRBJ2-7|.
CSAREFRGTGNNPYEQYF
TGCAGTGCTAGAGAGTTCCGGGGCACAGGGAATAATCCCTACGAGCAGTACTTC
>many|TRBV18|TRBJ1-2|.
CASSPPIGINYGYTF
TGTGCCAGCTCACCACCGATAGGGATCAACTATGGCTACACCTTC
>many|TRBV6-5|TRBJ1-1|.
CASSYPGGLNEAFF
TGTGCCAGCAGTTACCCCGGCGGGCTAAATGAAGCTTTCTTT
>.|TRBV6-9|TRBJ2-3|TRBD2
CASSYGTSGKSGPDTQYF
TGTGCCAGCAGTTACGGCACTAGCGGGAAGTCGGGCCCAGATACGCAGTATTTT
>.|TRBV28|TRBJ2-7|.
CASNGAGYEQYF
TGTGCCAGCAACGGGGCGGGCTACGAGCAGTACTTC
>.|TRBV6-2/TRBV6-3|TRBJ2-5|TRBD1
CASSYSMQGAAAYQETQYF
TGTGCCAGCAGTTACTCGATGCAGGGGGCTGCAGCGTACCAAGAGACCCAGTACTTC
>many|TRBV7-3|TRBJ2-5|TRBD2
CASSPGGGRGQEYQYF
TGTGCCAGCAGCCCCGGGGGGGGGCGCGGGCAGGAGTACCAGTACTTC
>many|TRBV11-1|TRBJ2-2|.
CASSFRAASRLFF
TGTGCCAGCAGCTTCCGGGCCGCCTCAAGACTGTTTTTT
>many|TRBV11-2|TRBJ2-7|TRBD2
CASSLGISGIGYEQYF
TGTGCCAGCAGCTTAGGGATTAGCGGGATCGGATACGAGCAGTACTTC
>.|TRBV7-2|TRBJ1-4|.
CASRRAGGANEKLFF
TGTGCCAGCAGAAGGGCCGGAGGGGCAAATGAAAAACTGTTTTTT
>few|TRBV15|TRBJ1-6|TRBD1
CATSRGTGTGHSPLHF
TGTGCCACCAGCAGAGGGACTGGGACAGGGCATTCACCCCTCCACTTT
>many|TRBV9|TRBJ2-3|.
CASSSGELETIGTQYF
TGTGCCAGCAGCTCAGGGGAGTTGGAGACTATTGGTACGCAGTATTTT
>medium-sized|TRBV7-9|TRBJ2-3|TRBD1
CASSSPGQGWDTQYF
TGTGCCAGCAGCTCCCCGGGACAGGGATGGGATACGCAGTATTTT
>.|TRBV19|TRBJ2-2|TRBD2
CASSIGVGGGAPRTGELFF
TGTGCCAGCTCTATAGGGGTAGGCGGGGGGGCTCCGCGGACCGGGGAGCTGTTTTTT
>.|TRBV20-1|TRBJ2-2|TRBD1
CSARGQGGTGELFF
TGCAGTGCACGGGGACAGGGCGGCACCGGGGAGCTGTTTTTT
>many|TRBV2|TRBJ2-3|TRBD2
CASSGGTSGIGTDTQYF
TGTGCCAGCAGTGGAGGAACTAGCGGAATAGGCACAGATACGCAGTATTTT
>few|TRBV6-4|TRBJ2-1|TRBD2
CASSLAGGNNEQFF
TGTGCCAGCAGTCTAGCGGGAGGTAATAATGAGCAGTTCTTC
>many|TRBV2|TRBJ1-5|.
CASSPQGGSEPQHF
TGTGCCAGCAGTCCCCAAGGGGGATCGGAACCCCAGCATTTT
>few|TRBV20-1|TRBJ2-7|.
CSAPLSGRTYEQYF
TGCAGTGCGCCTCTCAGCGGTAGGACCTACGAGCAGTACTTC
>many|TRBV28|TRBJ1-6|.
CASRLDMGGNSPLHF
TGTGCCAGCAGACTCGATATGGGGGGCAATTCACCCCTCCACTTT
>.|TRBV10-3|TRBJ1-1|TRBD1
CAISETPGQGATEAFF
TGTGCCATCAGTGAGACCCCGGGACAGGGCGCGACTGAAGCTTTCTTT
>many|TRBV2|TRBJ2-7|.
CASSDNRYEQYF
TGTGCCAGCAGTGACAACCGCTACGAGCAGTACTTC
>many|TRBV9|TRBJ2-7|TRBD1
CASSEERTGDLAEQYF
TGTGCCAGCAGCGAAGAGCGGACAGGGGACCTTGCCGAGCAGTACTTC
>many|TRBV20-1|TRBJ2-7|.
CSARQTSYEQYF
TGCAGTGCTAGACAGACCTCCTACGAGCAGTACTTC
>.|TRBV28|TRBJ1-6|.
CASSLPGPQNSPLHF
TGTGCCAGCAGTTTGCCGGGACCGCAGAATTCACCCCTCCACTTT
>many|TRBV3-1|TRBJ2-5|TRBD2
CASSHPGTSFETQYF
TGTGCCAGCAGCCATCCCGGGACTAGCTTCGAGACCCAGTACTTC
>few|TRBV7-8|TRBJ1-2|.
CASSLGWTNYGYTF
TGTGCCAGCAGCTTAGGTTGGACAAACTATGGCTACACCTTC
>.|TRBV4-2|TRBJ2-3|TRBD2
CASSQDATSGTDTQYF
TGTGCCAGCAGCCAAGACGCGACTAGCGGAACAGATACGCAGTATTTT
>many|TRBV27|TRBJ1-1|.
CASSFRDPNTEAFF
TGTGCCAGCAGTTTTCGCGACCCGAACACTGAAGCTTTCTTT
>.|TRBV24-1|TRBJ2-1|.
CATSDSGRYNEQFF
TGTGCCACCAGTGACTCGGGACGGTACAATGAGCAGTTCTTC
>few|TRBV25-1|TRBJ2-2|TRBD1
CASSDNRGLVTGELFF
TGTGCCAGCAGTGACAACAGGGGGCTGGTCACCGGGGAGCTGTTTTTT
>.|TRBV7-3|TRBJ2-3|TRBD2
CASSFGPGLAFDTLYF
TGTGCCAGCAGCTTCGGACCGGGACTAGCTTTCGATACGCTGTATTTT
>many|TRBV6-1|TRBJ2-5|TRBD2
CATRNSGGAWETQYF
TGTGCCACCCGAAATAGCGGGGGGGCCTGGGAGACCCAGTACTTC
>many|TRBV2|TRBJ2-1|.
CASRDALGGGPYNEQFF
TGTGCCAGCAGGGACGCCTTAGGAGGGGGCCCCTACAATGAGCAGTTCTTC
>.|TRBV30|TRBJ1-5|.
CAWSRRLMGSQPQHF
TGTGCCTGGAGTCGAAGATTAATGGGCTCTCAGCCCCAGCATTTT
>few|TRBV6-2/TRBV6-3|TRBJ2-1|.
CASSDEGPGDEQFF
TGTGCCAGCAGCGACGAAGGACCGGGGGATGAGCAGTTCTTC
>.|TRBV7-3|TRBJ2-7|TRBD2
CASSPTSFTYEQYF
TGTGCCAGCAGCCCGACTAGCTTCACCTACGAGCAGTACTTC
>few|TRBV20-1|TRBJ2-7|.
CSARDQLSYEQYF
TGCAGTGCTAGAGATCAACTATCCTACGAGCAGTACTTC
>few|TRBV5-6|TRBJ2-1|TRBD2
CASSPLAGVGEQFF
TGTGCCAGCAGCCCCCTTGCGGGAGTCGGTGAGCAGTTCTTC
>few|TRBV6-1|TRBJ1-3|.
CASNPSDAYSGNTIYF
TGTGCCAGCAACCCATCCGACGCTTACTCTGGAAACACCATATATTTT
>.|TRBV27|TRBJ2-7|.
CASSFGGNEQYF
TGTGCCAGCAGTTTTGGCGGGAACGAGCAGTACTTC
>many|TRBV12-3/TRBV12-4|TRBJ2-5|.
CASRYGPLGTQYF
TGTGCCAGCAGATACGGGCCCTTGGGGACCCAGTACTTC
>few|TRBV12-3/TRBV12-4|TRBJ1-2|.
CASSRHEGQANYGYTF
TGTGCCAGCAGCCGTCACGAGGGGCAGGCTAACTATGGCTACACCTTC
>many|TRBV11-2|TRBJ1-2|.
CAWLPGPYGYTF
TGTGCCTGGCTTCCCGGCCCTTATGGCTACACCTTC
>many|TRBV5-1|TRBJ1-2|TRBD1
CASSEGQGDYGYTF
TGCGCCAGCAGCGAAGGACAGGGTGACTATGGCTACACCTTC
>many|TRBV6-1|TRBJ2-7|.
CASSPSWSSYEQYF
TGTGCCAGCAGTCCCAGTTGGAGCTCCTACGAGCAGTACTTC
>.|TRBV7-3|TRBJ1-2|.
CASSSDSYIGWYGYTF
TGTGCCAGCAGCTCGGACAGCTACATCGGGTGGTATGGCTACACCTTC